The rows below give T cell receptor beta chains drawn from one sample of a study of blood T cells in healthy people across ages. TCRdb itself ran the 5' RACE reads through MiXCR, one entry per CDR3 protein. This table has about 780,000 distinct CDR3 sequences, 35% to 60% appearing once. The sequenced material came from blood. The receptors were gathered from an elderly man in good health. Each CDR3 is given with its conserved first and last residue. A D gene is named only where the DNA matches it firmly. Not all rows give a size; the values are once, few, many and, for expanded clones, a class.

D | V | size | CDR3
. | TRBV28 | . | CASSSRDSFDREQYF
TRBD2 | TRBV7-2 | . | CALSLGLAGDRDTQYF
TRBD1 | TRBV29-1 | . | CSVSGQAPGYEKLFF
TRBD1 | TRBV29-1 | . | CSVHDPGQGNEQYF
TRBD2 | TRBV6-5 | . | CASSPWTETSGFEQYF
TRBD1 | TRBV6-5 | . | CASRETGGRSNGYTF
TRBD2 | TRBV10-2 | . | CASTPSGGLYPDTQYF
TRBD1 | TRBV29-1 | few | CSVGDRGGETQYF
TRBD2 | TRBV7-2 | . | CASSLEAGATGELFF
. | TRBV20-1 | . | CSARPEGWGTEAFF
TRBD1 | TRBV7-9 | few | CASSSDGDRGDYGYTF
TRBD1 | TRBV6-1 | . | CASSEARTGWDEQYF
. | TRBV10-3 | . | CAISESTSPQETQYF
TRBD1 | TRBV7-3 | . | CASSRQGFYTDTQYF
. | TRBV11-2 | many | CASSRDRITYEQYF
TRBD2 | TRBV12-3/TRBV12-4 | many | CASSLTGGADTQYF